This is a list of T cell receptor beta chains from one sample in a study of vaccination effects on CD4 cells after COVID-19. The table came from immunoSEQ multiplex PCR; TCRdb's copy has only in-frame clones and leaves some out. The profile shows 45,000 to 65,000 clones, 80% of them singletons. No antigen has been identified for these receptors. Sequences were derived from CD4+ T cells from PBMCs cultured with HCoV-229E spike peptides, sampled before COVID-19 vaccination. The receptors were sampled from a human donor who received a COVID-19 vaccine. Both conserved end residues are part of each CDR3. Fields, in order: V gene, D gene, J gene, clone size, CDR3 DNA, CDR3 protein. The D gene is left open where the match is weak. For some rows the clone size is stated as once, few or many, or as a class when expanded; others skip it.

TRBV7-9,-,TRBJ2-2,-,TGTGCCAGCAGCTTTGGCAACAGGGTGAACACCGGGGAGCTGTTTTTT,CASSFGNRVNTGELFF
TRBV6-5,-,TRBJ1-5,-,TGTGCCAGCATGGGAGTCGGGGCGGATCAGCCCCAGCATTTT,CASMGVGADQPQHF
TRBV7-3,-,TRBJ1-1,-,TGTGCCAGCAGCTTAACCCTGGGTGACACTGAAGCTTTCTTT,CASSLTLGDTEAFF
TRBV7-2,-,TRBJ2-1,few,TGTGCCAGCAGCTTAGCCGCACTCCCCTCCTACAATGAGCAGTTCTTC,CASSLAALPSYNEQFF
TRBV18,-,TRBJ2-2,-,TGTGCCAGCGCCCGGACACGGGAAGACACCGGGGAGCTGTTTTTT,CASARTREDTGELFF
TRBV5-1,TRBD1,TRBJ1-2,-,TGCGCCAGCATCCCTACCCCCGACAGGGTAACGGGCGGCTACACCTTC,CASIPTPDRVTGGYTF
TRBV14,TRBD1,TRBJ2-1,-,TGTGCCAGCAGCCCCTCCGACAGGGGCCGATACAATGAGCAGTTCTTC,CASSPSDRGRYNEQFF
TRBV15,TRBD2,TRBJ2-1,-,TGTGCCACCAGCAGAGGGGCTAGCGGGGGGCGGGGAAATGAGCAGTTCTTC,CATSRGASGGRGNEQFF
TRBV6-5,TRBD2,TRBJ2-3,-,TGTGCCAGCATTCAGCGGGGGGGCAGCACAGATACGCAGTATTTT,CASIQRGGSTDTQYF
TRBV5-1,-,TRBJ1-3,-,TGCGCCAGCAGCTTGCAAACCGGGACTGGAAACACCATATATTTT,CASSLQTGTGNTIYF
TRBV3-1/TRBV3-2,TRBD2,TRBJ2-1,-,TGTGCCAGCAGCCCCTGGACTAGCCGCAATGAGCAGTTCTTC,CASSPWTSRNEQFF
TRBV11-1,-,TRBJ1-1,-,TGTGCCAGCAGCTTAGTAAGGGGCGCTTACACTGAAGCTTTCTTT,CASSLVRGAYTEAFF
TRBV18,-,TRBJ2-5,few,TGTGCCAGCTCACCACCGGGACAAGAGACCCAGTACTTC,CASSPPGQETQYF
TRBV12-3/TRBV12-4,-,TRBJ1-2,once,TGTGCCAGCACCAACAGGGCATTAGGCTACACCTTC,CASTNRALGYTF
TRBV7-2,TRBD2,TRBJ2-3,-,TGTGCCAGCAGCTCGCGGAGACTAGCGGGGGGCTTGAGGGGGGATACGCAGTATTTT,CASSSRRLAGGLRGDTQYF
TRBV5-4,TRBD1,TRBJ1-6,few,TGTGCCAGCAGCCCGGACAGGGGGCAGAATAATTCACCCCTCCACTTT,CASSPDRGQNNSPLHF
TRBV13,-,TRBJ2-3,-,TGTGCCAGCAGCTTACTAGCGTCAGGGGAGAGTGGCACAGATACGCAGTATTTT,CASSLLASGESGTDTQYF
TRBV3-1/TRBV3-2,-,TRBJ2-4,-,TGTGCCAGCAGCCAAGAGGGGACACGGAAAAACATTCAGTACTTC,CASSQEGTRKNIQYF
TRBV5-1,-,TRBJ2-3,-,TGCGCCAGCAGCTTTGGCCAGGGAAAAGATACGCAGTATTTT,CASSFGQGKDTQYF
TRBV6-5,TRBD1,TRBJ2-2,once,TGTGCCAGCAGTTACCGGGACAGAAACACCGGGGAGCTGTTTTTT,CASSYRDRNTGELFF
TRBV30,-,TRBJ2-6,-,TGTGCCTGGAGTAAGGTCTCTGGGGCCAACGTCCTGACTTTC,CAWSKVSGANVLTF
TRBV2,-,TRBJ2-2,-,TGTGCCAGCAGTGAAGGGACAGTCACCGGGGAGCTGTTTTTT,CASSEGTVTGELFF
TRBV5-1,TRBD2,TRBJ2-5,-,TGCGCCAGCAGCCGGACTAGCGGGGGGGTCCGTCCAGAGACCCAGTACTTC,CASSRTSGGVRPETQYF
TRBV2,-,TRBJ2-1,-,TGTGCCAACGGGGGAGCCTCCTACAATGAGCAGTTCTTC,CANGGASYNEQFF
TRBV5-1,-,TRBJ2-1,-,TGCGCCAGCAGCTTGGCTGGGGACTCCCTTGGGAATGAGCAGTTCTTC,CASSLAGDSLGNEQFF
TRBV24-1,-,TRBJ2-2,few,TGTGCCACCAGAGGCGCGGGCCTGGACACCGGGGAGCTGTTTTTT,CATRGAGLDTGELFF
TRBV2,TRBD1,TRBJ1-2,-,TGTGCCAGCAGTCAGGACAGGGGGAACTATGGCTACACCTTC,CASSQDRGNYGYTF
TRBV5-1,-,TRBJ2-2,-,TGCGCCAGCAGCTTGGTAGGGGAGAACACCGGGGAGCTGTTTTTT,CASSLVGENTGELFF
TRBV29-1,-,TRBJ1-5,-,TGCAGCGTTGGACCTAGCAATCAGCCCCAGCATTTT,CSVGPSNQPQHF
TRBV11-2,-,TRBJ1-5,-,TGTGCCAGCAGCCCGCGGGGGTGGAATCAGCCCCAGCATTTT,CASSPRGWNQPQHF
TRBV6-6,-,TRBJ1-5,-,TGTGCCAGCAGGAAAGCAGGGGATAGCAATCAGCCCCAGCATTTT,CASRKAGDSNQPQHF
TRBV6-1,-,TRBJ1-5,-,TGTGCCAGCAGTGAAGCGCTCACCAGACCCAATCAGCCCCAGCATTTT,CASSEALTRPNQPQHF
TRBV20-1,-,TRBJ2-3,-,TGCAGTGCTAGCCGCACAGATACGCAGTATTTT,CSASRTDTQYF
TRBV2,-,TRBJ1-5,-,TGTGCCAGCAGTTACATCCCTGGGAAGGGGAGCAGCCAGCCCCAGCATTTT,CASSYIPGKGSSQPQHF
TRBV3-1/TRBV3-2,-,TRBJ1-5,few,TGTGCCAGCAGCCAAGTGGGCAAGCCCCAGCATTTT,CASSQVGKPQHF
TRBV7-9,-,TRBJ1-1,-,TGTGCCAGCAGCTTAGCGGCAGGGGTTATGACTGAAGCTTTCTTT,CASSLAAGVMTEAFF
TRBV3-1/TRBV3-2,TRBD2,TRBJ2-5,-,TGTGCCAGCAGCCAAGATGTAGCAAGCGGGGGGTGGGAGACCCAGTACTTC,CASSQDVASGGWETQYF
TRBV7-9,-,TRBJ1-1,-,TGTGCCAGCAGCTCGGGGAGTGTCACTGAAGCTTTCTTT,CASSSGSVTEAFF
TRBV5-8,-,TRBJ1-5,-,TGTGCCAGCAGCTACCGAGGGACATCCCAGCCCCAGCATTTT,CASSYRGTSQPQHF
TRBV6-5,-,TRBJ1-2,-,TGTGCCAGCAGGCAGGGAGGGAGCTATGGCTACACCTTC,CASRQGGSYGYTF
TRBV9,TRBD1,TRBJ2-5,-,TGTGCCATTTTTCCCACAGGGGGCTGGAAGACCCAGTACTTC,CAIFPTGGWKTQYF
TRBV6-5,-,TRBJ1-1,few,TGTGCCAGCCAAGTGACAGGAGACACTGAAGCTTTCTTT,CASQVTGDTEAFF
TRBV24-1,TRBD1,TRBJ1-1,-,TGTGCCACCAGTGAGCGGACAGGGTCCACTGAAGCTTTCTTT,CATSERTGSTEAFF
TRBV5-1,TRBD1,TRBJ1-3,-,TGCGCCAGCAGCCTTACAGGGGCCCTCTCTGGAAACACCATATATTTT,CASSLTGALSGNTIYF
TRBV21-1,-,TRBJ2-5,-,TGTGCCAGCAGCAAGCCTAGCGGGGGGGAAGAGACCCAGTACTTC,CASSKPSGGEETQYF
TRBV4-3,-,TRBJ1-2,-,TGCGCCAGCAGCCAAGAGGTAGGGATCGACTATGGCTACACCTTC,CASSQEVGIDYGYTF
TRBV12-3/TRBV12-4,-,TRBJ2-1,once,TGTGCCAGCAGTTTAGTCGCCTATGAGCAGTTCTTC,CASSLVAYEQFF